The rows below give T cell receptor beta chains drawn from one sample of a study of T-cell memory formation after mild COVID-19. Each CDR3 protein gets one entry after TCRdb re-called the 5' RACE reads with MiXCR. Of some 150,000 distinct CDR3 sequences in the sample, roughly a quarter are singletons; the top ten hold roughly a quarter. The sequenced sample was PBMCs or a T cell subset sorted from them (not recorded which). These receptors were collected from an adult woman who had mild COVID-19 (a few samples of this study predate the infection). Cell type and time point are not known. Each CDR3 is given with its conserved first and last residue. D genes are given only for firm matches. Clone size is shown for a subset of rows, as once, few, many or a class of expanded clone.

TRBV5-1	-	-	TRBJ1-1	CASSLVFTPGATEAFF	TGCGCCAGCAGCTTGGTCTTTACACCAGGGGCCACTGAAGCTTTCTTT
TRBV9	TRBD2	-	TRBJ2-1	CASSVGSGVYNEQFF	TGTGCCAGCAGCGTAGGTAGCGGGGTCTACAATGAGCAGTTCTTC
TRBV10-3	-	few	TRBJ2-7	CAISDRDPPYEQYF	TGTGCCATCAGTGACCGGGACCCACCCTACGAGCAGTACTTC
TRBV7-6	TRBD1	few	TRBJ1-1	CASSPQGTGGYEAFF	TGTGCCAGCAGCCCACAGGGGACGGGGGGTTATGAAGCTTTCTTT
TRBV7-9	TRBD1	-	TRBJ1-2	CASSPARDRGGGYTF	TGTGCCAGCAGCCCGGCCCGTGACAGGGGCGGAGGCTACACCTTC
TRBV18	-	-	TRBJ1-1	CASSSQGGDTEAFF	TGTGCCAGCTCGTCGCAGGGAGGAGACACTGAAGCTTTCTTT
TRBV2	TRBD2	-	TRBJ2-7	CASSELAGVDEQYF	TGTGCCAGCAGTGAATTAGCGGGAGTTGACGAGCAGTACTTC
TRBV7-9	TRBD2	-	TRBJ2-7	CASSPSSGGEQYF	TGTGCCAGCAGCCCCAGCTCGGGGGGCGAGCAGTACTTC
TRBV14	TRBD1	-	TRBJ2-1	CASSQLYDRAEQFF	TGTGCCAGCAGCCAACTATACGACAGGGCTGAGCAGTTCTTC
TRBV6-5	-	-	TRBJ2-1	CASSWDFANEQFF	TGTGCCAGCAGTTGGGACTTCGCCAATGAGCAGTTCTTC
TRBV20-1	-	once	TRBJ1-1	CSARDMQGGFGTEAFF	TGCAGTGCTAGAGATATGCAGGGCGGGTTCGGCACTGAAGCTTTCTTT
TRBV15	-	few	TRBJ2-7	CATSRTLNMIGGHEQYF	TGTGCCACCAGCAGGACCTTGAACATGATTGGGGGCCACGAGCAGTACTTC
TRBV24-1	-	few	TRBJ2-5	CATSDFEQETQYF	TGTGCCACCAGTGATTTCGAACAAGAGACCCAGTACTTC
TRBV5-1	TRBD1	-	TRBJ2-5	CASSLDGTVTQETQYF	TGCGCCAGCAGCTTGGACGGGACAGTAACACAAGAGACCCAGTACTTC
TRBV24-1	-	-	TRBJ2-1	CATSDGTRSYNEQFF	TGTGCCACCAGTGACGGGACACGGTCCTACAATGAGCAGTTCTTC
TRBV29-1	-	few	TRBJ2-7	CSVVIYYEQYF	TGCAGCGTTGTGATTTACTACGAGCAGTACTTC
TRBV5-1	-	few	TRBJ2-6	CASSSYSGANVLTF	TGCGCCAGCAGCTCGTACTCTGGGGCCAACGTCCTGACTTTC
TRBV7-9	TRBD1	few	TRBJ2-1	CASSLRTGSPSDNEQFF	TGTGCCAGCAGCTTAAGGACAGGGAGTCCCTCCGACAATGAGCAGTTCTTC
TRBV5-1	-	many	TRBJ1-2	CASSSGADYGYTF	TGCGCCAGCAGCTCCGGGGCGGATTATGGCTACACCTTC
TRBV12-3/TRBV12-4	-	few	TRBJ2-1	CASSYLNSGNEQFF	TGTGCCAGCAGTTATCTGAATAGCGGAAATGAGCAGTTCTTC
TRBV24-1	-	few	TRBJ2-2	CATSDLRASNTGELFF	TGTGCCACCAGTGATTTGCGGGCCTCGAACACCGGGGAGCTGTTTTTT
TRBV6-6	-	few	TRBJ1-1	CASSYSTRNPYTEAFF	TGTGCCAGCAGTTACTCGACCCGTAACCCTTACACTGAAGCTTTCTTT
TRBV5-1	TRBD2	few	TRBJ2-1	CASRPSSGSYNEQFF	TGCGCCAGCAGACCGTCTAGCGGCTCCTACAATGAGCAGTTCTTC
TRBV6-5	-	-	TRBJ1-1	CASSLVWKAAGAGLNTEAFF	TGTGCCAGCAGTTTAGTTTGGAAGGCGGCAGGGGCAGGTCTGAACACTGAAGCCTTCTTT
TRBV6-6	TRBD2	-	TRBJ2-1	CASFSGGMDNEQFF	TGTGCCAGCTTCAGCGGGGGGATGGACAATGAGCAGTTCTTC
TRBV12-3/TRBV12-4	TRBD2	few	TRBJ2-1	CASSLDLGLAPEQFF	TGTGCCAGCAGTTTGGACCTTGGACTAGCGCCAGAGCAGTTCTTC